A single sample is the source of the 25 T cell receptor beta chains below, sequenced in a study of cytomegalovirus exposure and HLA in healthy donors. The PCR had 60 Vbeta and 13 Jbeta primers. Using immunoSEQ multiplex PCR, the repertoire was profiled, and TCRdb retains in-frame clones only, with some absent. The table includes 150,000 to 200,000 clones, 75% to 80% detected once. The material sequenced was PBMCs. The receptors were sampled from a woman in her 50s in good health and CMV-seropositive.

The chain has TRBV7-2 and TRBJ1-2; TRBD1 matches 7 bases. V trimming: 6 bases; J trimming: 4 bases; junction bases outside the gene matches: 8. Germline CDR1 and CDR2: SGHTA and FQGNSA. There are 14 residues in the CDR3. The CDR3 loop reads CASSPDRAAYGYTF. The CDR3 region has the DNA TGTGCCAGCAGTCCAGACAGGGCCGCCTATGGCTACACCTTC.

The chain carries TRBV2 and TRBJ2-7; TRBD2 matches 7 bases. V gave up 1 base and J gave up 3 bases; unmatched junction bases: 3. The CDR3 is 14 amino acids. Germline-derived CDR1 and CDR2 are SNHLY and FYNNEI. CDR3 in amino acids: CASSEDLAVYEQYF. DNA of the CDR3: TGTGCCAGCAGTGAAGATCTAGCGGTCTACGAGCAGTACTTC. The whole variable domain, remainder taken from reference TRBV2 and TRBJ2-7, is EPEVTQTPSHQVTQMGQEVILRCVPISNHLYFYWYRQILGQKVEFLVSFYNNEISEKSEIFDDQFSVERPDGSNFTLKIRSTKLEDSAMYFCASSEDLAVYEQYFGPGTRLTVT.

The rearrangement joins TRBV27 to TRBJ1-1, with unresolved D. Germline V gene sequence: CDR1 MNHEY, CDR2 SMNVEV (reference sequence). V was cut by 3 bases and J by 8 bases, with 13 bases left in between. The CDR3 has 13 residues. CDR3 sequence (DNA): TGTGCCAGCAGTTTTTGGGGAGACCCAGAAGCTTTCTTT. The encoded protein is CASSFWGDPEAFF.

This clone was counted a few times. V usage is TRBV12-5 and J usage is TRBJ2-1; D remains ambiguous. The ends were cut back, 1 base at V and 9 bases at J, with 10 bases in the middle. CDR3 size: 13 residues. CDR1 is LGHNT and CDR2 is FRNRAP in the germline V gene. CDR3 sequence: CASGLEPGAEQFF. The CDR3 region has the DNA TGTGCTAGTGGTTTGGAGCCAGGCGCTGAGCAGTTCTTC.

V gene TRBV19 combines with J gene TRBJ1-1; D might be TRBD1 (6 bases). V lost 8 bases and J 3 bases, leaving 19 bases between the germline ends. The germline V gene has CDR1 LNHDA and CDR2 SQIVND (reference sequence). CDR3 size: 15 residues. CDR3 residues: CASRKGGISDTEAFF. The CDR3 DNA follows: TGTGCCAGTCGGAAAGGGGGAATATCTGACACTGAAGCTTTCTTT.

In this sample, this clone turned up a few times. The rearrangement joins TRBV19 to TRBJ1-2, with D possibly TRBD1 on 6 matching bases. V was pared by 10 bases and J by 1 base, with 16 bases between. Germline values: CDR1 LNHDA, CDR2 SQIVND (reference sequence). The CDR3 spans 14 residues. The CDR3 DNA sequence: TGTGCCAACCAAACAGGGAAATATAACTATGGCTACACCTTC. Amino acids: CANQTGKYNYGYTF.

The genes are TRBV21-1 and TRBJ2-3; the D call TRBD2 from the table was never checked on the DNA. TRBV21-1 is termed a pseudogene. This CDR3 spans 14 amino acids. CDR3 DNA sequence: TGTGCCAGCAGCAAAGTTTCCGGCACAGATACGCAGTATTTT. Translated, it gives CASSKVSGTDTQYF.

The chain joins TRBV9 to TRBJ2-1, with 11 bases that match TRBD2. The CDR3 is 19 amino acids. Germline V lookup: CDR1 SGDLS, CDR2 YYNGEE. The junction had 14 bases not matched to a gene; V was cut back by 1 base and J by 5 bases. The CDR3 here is CASSVNPLIAGGPDNEQFF. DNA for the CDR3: TGTGCCAGCAGCGTAAACCCATTAATAGCGGGGGGGCCCGACAATGAGCAGTTCTTC.

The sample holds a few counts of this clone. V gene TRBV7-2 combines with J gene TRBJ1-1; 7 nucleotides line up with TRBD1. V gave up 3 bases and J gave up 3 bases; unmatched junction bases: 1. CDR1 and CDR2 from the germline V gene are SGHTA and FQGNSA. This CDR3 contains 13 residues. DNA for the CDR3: TGTGCCAGCAGCTTTGGGACAGACACTGAAGCTTTCTTT. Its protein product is CASSFGTDTEAFF.

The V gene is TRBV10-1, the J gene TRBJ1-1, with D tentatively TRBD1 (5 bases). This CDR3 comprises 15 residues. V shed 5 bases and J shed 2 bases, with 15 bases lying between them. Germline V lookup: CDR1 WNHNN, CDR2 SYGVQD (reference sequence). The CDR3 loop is CASSTSGQGNTEAFF. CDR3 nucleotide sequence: TGCGCCAGCAGTACGAGCGGGCAGGGAAACACTGAAGCTTTCTTT.

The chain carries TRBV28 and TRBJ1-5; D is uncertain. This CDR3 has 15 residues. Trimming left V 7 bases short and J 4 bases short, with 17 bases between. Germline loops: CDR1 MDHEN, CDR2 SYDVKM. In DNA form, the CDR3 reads TGTGCCAGCAACGCCTTCAGGATTCAAAATCAGCCCCAGCATTTT. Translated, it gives CASNAFRIQNQPQHF.

CDR3 in amino acids: CASSSLVPNYGYTF. DNA for the CDR3: TGTGCCAGCAGCTCCCTAGTTCCTAACTATGGCTACACCTTC. V is TRBV7-8 and J is TRBJ1-2; D is uncertain. The CDR3 spans 14 residues. CDR1 SGHVS and CDR2 FQNEAQ come from the germline V gene. V lost 4 bases to trimming and J lost 0 bases, with 9 bases between them.

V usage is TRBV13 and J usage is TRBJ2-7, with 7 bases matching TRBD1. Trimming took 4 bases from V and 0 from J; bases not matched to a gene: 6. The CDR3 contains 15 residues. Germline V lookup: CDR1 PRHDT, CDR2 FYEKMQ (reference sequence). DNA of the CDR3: TGTGCCAGCAGCTCAAAGGACAGGTACTCCTACGAGCAGTACTTC. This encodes CASSSKDRYSYEQYF. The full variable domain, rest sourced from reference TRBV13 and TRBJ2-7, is AAGVIQSPRHLIKEKRETATLKCYPIPRHDTVYWYQQGPGQDPQFLISFYEKMQSDKGSIPDRFSAQQFSDYHSELNMSSLELGDSALYFCASSSKDRYSYEQYFGPGTRLTVT.

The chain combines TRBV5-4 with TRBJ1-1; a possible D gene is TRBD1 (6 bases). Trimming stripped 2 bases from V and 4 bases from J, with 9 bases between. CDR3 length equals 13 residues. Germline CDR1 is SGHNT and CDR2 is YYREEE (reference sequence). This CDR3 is CASSFTGTTEAFF. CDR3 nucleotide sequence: TGTGCCAGCAGCTTTACAGGGACCACTGAAGCTTTCTTT.

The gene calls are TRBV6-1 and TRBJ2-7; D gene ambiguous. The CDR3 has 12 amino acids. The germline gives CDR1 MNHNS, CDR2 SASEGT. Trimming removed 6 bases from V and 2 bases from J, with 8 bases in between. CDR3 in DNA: TGTGCCAGCAGAGCTGAAACCTACGAGCAGTACTTC. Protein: CASRAETYEQYF.

In DNA form, the CDR3 reads TGTGCCAGCAGCCTCGGGACAGCAAACTCCTATAATTCACCCCTCCACTTT. Translating gives CASSLGTANSYNSPLHF. The V gene is TRBV11-2, the J gene TRBJ1-6; 7 bases agree with TRBD1. There are 17 residues in the CDR3. The V gene's germline CDR1 is SGHAT and CDR2 FQNNGV. With 5 bases clipped from V and 0 bases from J, the junction kept 7 bases outside the gene matches.

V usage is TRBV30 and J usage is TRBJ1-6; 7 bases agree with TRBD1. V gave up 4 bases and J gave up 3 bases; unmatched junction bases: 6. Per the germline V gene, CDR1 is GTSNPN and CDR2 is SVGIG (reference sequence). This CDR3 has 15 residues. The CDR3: CAWTPGQIYNSPLHF. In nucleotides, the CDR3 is TGTGCCTGGACACCGGGACAGATCTATAATTCACCCCTCCACTTT. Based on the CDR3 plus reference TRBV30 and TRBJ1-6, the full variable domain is SQTIHQWPATLVQPVGSPLSLECTVEGTSNPNLYWYRQAAGRGLQLLFYSVGIGQISSEVPQNLSASRPQDRQFILSSKKLLLSDSGFYLCAWTPGQIYNSPLHFGNGTRLTVT.

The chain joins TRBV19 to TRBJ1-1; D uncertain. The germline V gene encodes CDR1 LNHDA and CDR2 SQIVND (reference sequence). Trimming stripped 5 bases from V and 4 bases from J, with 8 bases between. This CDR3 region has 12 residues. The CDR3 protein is CASSRGSTEAFF. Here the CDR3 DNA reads TGTGCCAGTAGTCGCGGGAGCACTGAAGCTTTCTTT.

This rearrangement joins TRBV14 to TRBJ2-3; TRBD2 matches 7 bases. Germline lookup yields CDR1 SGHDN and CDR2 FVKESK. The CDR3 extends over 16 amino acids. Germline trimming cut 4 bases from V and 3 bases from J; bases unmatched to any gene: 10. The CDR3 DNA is TGTGCCAGCAGCCCCCGACTAGCAGGCTGGACAGATACGCAGTATTTT. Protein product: CASSPRLAGWTDTQYF.

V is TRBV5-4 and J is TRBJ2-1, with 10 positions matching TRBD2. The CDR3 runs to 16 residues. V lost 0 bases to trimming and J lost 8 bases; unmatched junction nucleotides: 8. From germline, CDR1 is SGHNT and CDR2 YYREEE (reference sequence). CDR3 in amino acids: CASSLAFGLAAHEQFF. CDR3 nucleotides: TGTGCCAGCAGCTTGGCCTTCGGACTAGCGGCTCATGAGCAGTTCTTC.

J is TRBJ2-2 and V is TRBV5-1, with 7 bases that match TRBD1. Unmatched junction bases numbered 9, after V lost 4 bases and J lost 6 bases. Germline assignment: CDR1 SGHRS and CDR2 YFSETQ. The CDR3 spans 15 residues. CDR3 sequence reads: CASSLQGIPAGELFF. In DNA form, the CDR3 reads TGCGCCAGCAGCCTACAGGGGATCCCTGCCGGGGAGCTGTTTTTT.

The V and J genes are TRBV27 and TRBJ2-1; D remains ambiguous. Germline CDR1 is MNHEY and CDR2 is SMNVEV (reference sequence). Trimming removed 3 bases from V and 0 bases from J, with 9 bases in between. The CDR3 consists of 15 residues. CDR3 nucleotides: TGTGCCAGCAGTTTGCAAGCCGCCTCCTACAATGAGCAGTTCTTC. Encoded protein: CASSLQAASYNEQFF.

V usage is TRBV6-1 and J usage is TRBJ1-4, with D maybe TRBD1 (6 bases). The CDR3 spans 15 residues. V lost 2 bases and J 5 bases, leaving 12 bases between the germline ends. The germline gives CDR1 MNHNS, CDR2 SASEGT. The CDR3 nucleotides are TGTGCCAGCAGTGAAACGGGACACGGGAATGAAAAACTGTTTTTT. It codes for CASSETGHGNEKLFF.

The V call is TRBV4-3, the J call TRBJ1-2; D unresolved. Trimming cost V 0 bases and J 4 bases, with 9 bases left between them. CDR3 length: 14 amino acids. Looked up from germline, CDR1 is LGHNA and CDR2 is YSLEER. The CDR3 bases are TGCGCCAGCAGCCAAGATTTCGACTCCTATGGCTACACCTTC. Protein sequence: CASSQDFDSYGYTF.

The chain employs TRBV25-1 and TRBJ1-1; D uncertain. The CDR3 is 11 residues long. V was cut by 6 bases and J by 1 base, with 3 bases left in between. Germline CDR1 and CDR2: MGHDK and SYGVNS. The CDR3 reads CASRRNTEAFF. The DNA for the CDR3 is TGTGCCAGCAGGCGGAACACTGAAGCTTTCTTT.